Listed below are T cell receptor beta chains from one sample, sequenced in a study of early stage breast cancer tumors. The method was immunoSEQ multiplex PCR; TCRdb's version includes in-frame clones alone and lacks a portion of them. The table records about 51,000 clones, about three quarters of them present only once. Material: blood. These receptors originate from a person aged 40 to 50 with breast cancer. CDR3s include the opening cysteine and the closing phenylalanine or tryptophan. The D gene is left open where the match is weak. Size is omitted from some rows. Given values are once, few, many or a class for expanded clones.

d_gene	abundance	v_gene	j_gene	CDR3aa	CDR3nt
.	.	TRBV7-2	TRBJ2-7	CASSLATGEQYF	TGTGCCAGCAGCTTAGCGACGGGTGAGCAGTACTTC
.	.	TRBV19	TRBJ1-1	CASSQWEEAFF	TGTGCCAGTAGTCAGTGGGAGGAGGCTTTCTTT
.	.	TRBV2	TRBJ2-3	CASSESRRFTDTQYF	TGTGCCAGCAGTGAATCTAGGCGGTTCACAGATACGCAGTATTTT
.	.	TRBV18	TRBJ1-5	CASSQSSNQPQHF	TGTGCCAGCTCACAAAGTAGCAATCAGCCCCAGCATTTT
.	.	TRBV12-2	TRBJ2-7	CASRCRGRQVVEQYF	TGTGCAAGTCGCTGCAGGGGGCGCCAAGTTGTCGAGCAGTACTTC
TRBD1	.	TRBV30	TRBJ1-1	CAWSRGQDTEAFF	TGTGCCTGGAGTAGGGGGCAGGACACTGAAGCTTTCTTT
.	.	TRBV7-2	TRBJ1-2	CASKVGINYGYTF	TGTGCCAGCAAGGTCGGAATTAACTATGGCTACACCTTC
.	.	TRBV27	TRBJ2-7	CASSRRGAYEQYF	TGTGCCAGCAGTCGGAGGGGGGCCTACGAGCAGTACTTC
TRBD1	.	TRBV5-7	TRBJ1-1	CASSLGRGGMNTEAFF	TGTGCCAGCAGCTTGGGCAGGGGGGGTATGAACACTGAAGCTTTCTTT
.	few	TRBV6-5	TRBJ1-1	CASREIGTEAFF	TGTGCCAGCAGAGAAATCGGTACTGAAGCTTTCTTT
.	.	TRBV6-5	TRBJ2-7	CASRQLGVYEQYF	TGTGCCAGCAGGCAACTCGGCGTTTACGAGCAGTACTTC
.	.	TRBV11-2	TRBJ2-3	CASSLGSGTDTQYF	TGTGCCAGCAGCTTAGGTAGCGGTACAGATACGCAGTATTTT
.	.	TRBV7-7	TRBJ2-7	CASSLSQHRVYEQYF	TGTGCTAGCAGCTTATCCCAACACAGGGTCTACGAGCAGTACTTC
TRBD1	once	TRBV4-2	TRBJ2-5	CASSQDRQGAETQYF	TGTGCCAGCAGCCAGGACAGACAGGGCGCAGAGACCCAGTACTTC
.	.	TRBV7-9	TRBJ2-5	CASSFGEETQYF	TGTGCCAGCAGCTTTGGGGAAGAGACCCAGTACTTC
.	.	TRBV7-2	TRBJ2-2	CASSLYTGPPELFF	TGTGCCAGCAGCTTATATACGGGTCCGCCGGAGCTGTTTTTT
.	.	TRBV6-1	TRBJ1-4	CASKPLGGKSEKLFF	TGTGCCAGCAAACCACTGGGGGGAAAGAGTGAAAAACTGTTTTTT
.	.	TRBV14	TRBJ1-4	CASSQAGGANEKLFF	TGTGCCAGCAGCCAAGCCGGGGGGGCGAACGAAAAACTGTTTTTT
.	.	TRBV4-1	TRBJ2-1	CASSQGGPEQFF	TGCGCCAGCAGCCAAGGCGGGCCCGAGCAGTTCTTC
.	.	TRBV2	TRBJ2-5	CAARDYQETQYF	TGTGCCGCCCGGGACTACCAAGAGACCCAGTACTTC
.	.	TRBV7-2	TRBJ2-5	CASSLAGTTQETQYF	TGTGCCAGCAGCTTAGCGGGGACGACCCAAGAGACCCAGTACTTC
TRBD2	.	TRBV7-9	TRBJ2-6	CASRHSGGPGSGANVLTF	TGTGCCAGCAGACATTCGGGAGGACCCGGCTCTGGGGCCAACGTCCTGACTTTC
.	.	TRBV30	TRBJ2-7	CAWKGPAAYEQYF	TGTGCCTGGAAGGGACCAGCCGCCTACGAGCAGTACTTC
.	.	TRBV6-5	TRBJ2-5	CASSYSLWSETQYF	TGTGCCAGCAGTTACTCCCTGTGGTCCGAGACCCAGTACTTC
.	.	TRBV7-2	TRBJ2-7	CASSLYDEQYF	TGTGCCAGCAGCTTATATGACGAGCAGTACTTC
.	.	TRBV6-1	TRBJ2-7	CASSLSRGEQYF	TGTGCCAGCAGTCTTTCCAGGGGTGAGCAGTACTTC
TRBD1	few	TRBV6-6	TRBJ2-5	CASRGTGLQETQYF	TGTGCCAGCAGGGGGACAGGGCTCCAAGAGACCCAGTACTTC
.	.	TRBV4-2	TRBJ1-6	CASSQGERANSPLHF	TGTGCCAGCAGCCAAGGGGAGCGGGCCAATTCACCCCTCCACTTT
.	once	TRBV11-1	TRBJ1-4	CASSSKAGTNEKLFF	TGTGCCAGCAGCTCGAAGGCGGGGACTAATGAAAAACTGTTTTTT
.	.	TRBV6-5	TRBJ2-5	CASRSRETQYF	TGTGCCAGCAGGAGTAGGGAGACCCAGTACTTC
TRBD1	.	TRBV6-1	TRBJ2-4	CASSEVDRGWTKNIQYF	TGTGCCAGCAGTGAAGTAGACAGGGGGTGGACCAAAAACATTCAGTACTTC
.	.	TRBV18	TRBJ1-4	CASSPITNEKLFF	TGTGCCAGCTCACCGATAACTAATGAAAAACTGTTTTTT
TRBD2	.	TRBV11-3	TRBJ2-1	CASSSYIGTSNHNEQFF	TGTGCCAGCAGCTCCTACATTGGGACTAGCAACCACAATGAGCAGTTCTTC
.	once	TRBV27	TRBJ2-4	CASSLSLRDIQYF	TGTGCCAGCAGTTTGAGCCTACGGGACATTCAGTACTTC
.	.	TRBV19	TRBJ1-5	CASSGGVISNQPQHF	TGTGCCAGTAGTGGGGGGGTTATTAGCAATCAGCCCCAGCATTTT
.	medium-sized	TRBV27	TRBJ2-7	CASSFKAGYEQYF	TGTGCCAGCAGTTTTAAGGCCGGATACGAGCAGTACTTC
.	few	TRBV11-2	TRBJ2-7	CASSFGVEQYF	TGTGCCAGCAGCTTCGGGGTAGAGCAGTACTTC
.	.	TRBV13	TRBJ1-2	CASSQTRNWKRGYTF	TGTGCCAGCAGCCAAACCCGCAATTGGAAGAGGGGCTACACCTTC
TRBD2	.	TRBV4-1	TRBJ2-3	CASSLTVGTSVKRTDTQYF	TGCGCCAGCAGCCTTACGGTAGGGACTAGCGTTAAGAGGACAGATACGCAGTATTTT
.	.	TRBV4-1	TRBJ1-2	CASSQDEWAVYGYTF	TGCGCCAGCAGCCAAGATGAATGGGCTGTCTATGGCTACACCTTC
TRBD2	.	TRBV10-3	TRBJ2-5	CAISESASGSKETQYF	TGTGCCATCAGTGAGTCAGCTAGCGGGAGTAAGGAGACCCAGTACTTC
.	once	TRBV29-1	TRBJ1-4	CSATTNEKLFF	TGCAGCGCTACAACTAATGAAAAACTGTTTTTT
.	.	TRBV29-1	TRBJ1-4	CSVRNGVNEKLFF	TGCAGCGTTCGGAACGGGGTAAATGAAAAACTGTTTTTT
.	.	TRBV18	TRBJ2-3	CASSPLMTDTQYF	TGTGCCAGCTCGCCCCTGATGACAGATACGCAGTATTTT
.	.	TRBV5-4	TRBJ1-3	CASSGPVGSSGNTIYF	TGTGCCAGCAGCGGGCCCGTGGGTTCGTCGGGAAACACCATATATTTT
.	few	TRBV7-9	TRBJ1-2	CASGRGDGYGYTF	TGTGCCAGTGGGAGAGGGGACGGCTATGGCTACACCTTC
.	once	TRBV11-2	TRBJ1-1	CASSPRQNMNTEAFF	TGTGCCAGCAGCCCACGTCAGAACATGAACACTGAAGCTTTCTTT
.	.	TRBV11-3	TRBJ2-7	CASSPGSGSYEQYF	TGTGCCAGCAGCCCAGGAAGTGGTTCCTACGAGCAGTACTTC
TRBD1	.	TRBV7-8	TRBJ2-7	CASSPQGAFTYEQYF	TGTGCCAGCAGCCCGCAGGGGGCTTTCACCTACGAGCAGTACTTC
.	.	TRBV11-3	TRBJ2-2	CASSDKGGGYTGELFF	TGTGCCAGCAGCGACAAGGGTGGGGGATACACCGGGGAGCTGTTTTTT